One sample yielded the 7 T cell receptor beta chains listed below, sequenced in a study of shared clonotypes between healthy human individuals. Generated by immunoSEQ multiplex PCR, the TCRdb table keeps only in-frame clones and is missing some. This table holds about 870,000 clones, 85% to 95% found once. The naive CD8 fraction comprised CD45RO-negative cells positively selected for CCR7 and excluded terminally differentiated effector memory CD45RA+ cells. Specimen: naive CD8+ T cells sorted from blood. The receptors stem from a young man in good health.

The chain couples TRBV7-9 to TRBJ1-5, with 7 bases fitting TRBD1. With 5 bases clipped from V and 4 bases from J, the junction kept 5 bases outside the gene matches. The CDR3 is 14 amino acids. CDR1 and CDR2 (germline): SEHNR, FQNEAQ (reference sequence). The CDR3 spells CASSDDRENQPQHF. CDR3 bases: TGTGCCAGCAGCGACGACAGGGAGAATCAGCCCCAGCATTTT.

V gene TRBV9 combines with J gene TRBJ1-1, with D perhaps TRBD1 (6 bases). CDR3 size: 14 residues. Looked up from germline, CDR1 is SGDLS and CDR2 is YYNGEE. The V end lost 0 bases, the J end lost 10 bases, and 16 bases lay between the germline ends. CDR3 protein: CASSVDGGAAAAFF. CDR3 in DNA: TGTGCCAGCAGCGTAGACGGGGGCGCGGCAGCAGCTTTCTTT.

Points on this clone: Other DNA sequences within the sample encode an identical CDR3. The chain carries TRBV7-9 and TRBJ2-7, with D hard to call. Germline CDR1 is SEHNR and CDR2 is FQNEAQ (reference sequence). The CDR3 runs 12 residues. Trimming shortened V by 5 bases and J by 6 bases, and 11 bases separated the two germline ends. This CDR3 is CASSLSVGEQYF. As DNA, the CDR3 is TGTGCCAGCAGCCTCTCGGTGGGCGAGCAGTACTTC. Full variable domain (missing parts from reference TRBV7-9 and TRBJ2-7): DTGVSQNPRHKITKRGQNVTFRCDPISEHNRLYWYRQTLGQGPEFLTYFQNEAQLEKSRLLSDRFSAERPKGSFSTLEIQRTEQGDSAMYLCASSLSVGEQYFGPGTRLTVT.

This rearrangement joins TRBV6-6 to TRBJ2-7; a possible D gene is TRBD2 (5 bases). Trimming cost V 8 bases and J 3 bases, with 8 bases left between them. Germline V CDR1 and CDR2: MNHNY, SVGAGI (reference sequence). The CDR3 runs 11 residues. DNA of the CDR3: TGTGCCAGCCGAGAGGGCTACGAGCAGTACTTC. Its protein is CASREGYEQYF.

V is TRBV11-3 and J is TRBJ2-7; TRBD1 matches 7 bases. The J segment lost 0 bases and the V segment lost 0 bases, leaving 11 bases of the junction unmatched. CDR1 and CDR2 (germline): SGHNT, YENEEA. This CDR3 has 18 amino acids. CDR3 residues: CASSLDGVDRVSSYEQYF. The CDR3 nucleotides are TGTGCCAGCAGCTTAGATGGGGTAGACAGGGTGAGCTCCTACGAGCAGTACTTC.

This chain uses TRBV11-2 with TRBJ2-5, with D possibly matching TRBD1 (5 bases). Germline CDR1 is SGHAT and CDR2 is FQNNGV. This CDR3 spans 17 amino acids. With 5 bases removed from V and 4 bases from J, the gap between germline ends came to 23 bases. The DNA for the CDR3 is TGTGCCAGCAGCCAAGAGATTGTGGGGCAGCCATTAGAGACCCAGTACTTC. It encodes CASSQEIVGQPLETQYF.

This clone has only one observation. This chain links TRBV5-8 with TRBJ1-5; TRBD1 is a possible D gene (5 bases). With 5 bases removed from V and 6 bases from J, the gap between germline ends came to 21 bases. The CDR3 has 16 amino acids. Germline loops: CDR1 SGHTS, CDR2 YDEGEE. CDR3: CASRHFASGTGQPQHF. The CDR3, as DNA: TGTGCCAGCAGGCATTTCGCGTCAGGGACGGGTCAGCCCCAGCATTTT.